These 30 T cell receptor beta chains share one sample of origin, sequenced in a study of T-cell reconstitution after alpha-beta-depleted transplantation in children. A library of TCRbeta sequences, prepared with unique molecular identifiers, was generated. TCRdb independently ran MiXCR on the PCR reads; one entry per CDR3 protein. The sample carries about 600,000 distinct CDR3 sequences, 10% to 15% recorded once. The sequences come from PBMCs, mostly from graft donor cells, collected 360 days after TCRalphabeta/CD19-depleted stem cell transplant. These receptors were obtained from a male patient younger than 18 who had a stem cell transplant for acute myeloid leukemia, so the T cells may come from the graft donor.

The CDR3 loop is CASSPGTEQYF. The CDR3, as DNA: TGCGCCAGCAGTCCGGGGACGGAGCAGTACTTC. The V and J genes are TRBV5-1 and TRBJ2-7, with D perhaps assigned TRBD1 or TRBD2 (5 bases each). In germline, CDR1 is SGHRS, CDR2 YFSETQ. CDR3 length equals 11 residues. Trimming shortened V by 5 bases and J by 7 bases, and 10 bases separated the two germline ends.

With regard to this clonotype: Just one base apart from a much larger clone, this may be a read error. V gene TRBV30 combines with J gene TRBJ2-2, with 7 bases aligning to TRBD1. V lost 6 bases and J lost 2; bases outside the gene matches: 6. The length of the CDR3 is 14 residues. Germline CDR1 GTSNPN, CDR2 SVGIG (reference sequence). The CDR3 reads CACRGGFNTGELFF. The DNA of the CDR3 is TGTGCCTGCAGAGGGGGCTTCAACACCGGGGAGCTGTTTTTT.

V and J are TRBV24-1 and TRBJ2-7; TRBD1 aligns across 7 bases. Germline trimming cut 4 bases from V and 1 base from J; bases unmatched to any gene: 9. Looked up from germline, CDR1 is KGHDR and CDR2 is SFDVKD. The CDR3 loop spans 16 amino acids. The CDR3 bases are TGTGCCACCAGTGACCCCCGGAGACAGGGATCCTACGAGCAGTACTTC. Translation: CATSDPRRQGSYEQYF.

V is TRBV11-2 and J is TRBJ2-1; TRBD2 agrees at 10 bases. Trimming cost V 3 bases and J 12 bases; bases outside gene matches: 5. Germline CDR1 reads SGHAT; CDR2 reads FQNNGV. The CDR3 has 13 residues. The CDR3 DNA reads as TGTGCCAGCAGCTTGGCTAGCGGGAGCCGGCAGTTCTTC. The encoded protein is CASSLASGSRQFF. Full variable domain (outside the CDR3, taken from reference TRBV11-2 and TRBJ2-1): EAGVAQSPRYKIIEKRQSVAFWCNPISGHATLYWYQQILGQGPKLLIQFQNNGVVDDSQLPKDRFSAERLKGVDSTLKIQPAKLEDSAVYLCASSLASGSRQFFGPGTRLTVL.

The V gene is TRBV9, the J gene TRBJ2-2, with D tentatively TRBD2 (5 bases). From germline, CDR1 is SGDLS and CDR2 YYNGEE. The CDR3 totals 14 residues. V lost 5 bases and J lost 0, with 8 bases in between. The CDR3 reads CASRERTNTGELFF. CDR3 bases: TGTGCCAGCAGGGAGCGGACGAACACCGGGGAGCTGTTTTTT.

This clonotype was seen ten or more times. The genes are TRBV5-1 and TRBJ2-1, with 7 bases aligning to TRBD2. The J segment lost 6 bases and the V segment lost 4 bases, leaving 4 bases of the junction unmatched. The CDR3 runs 13 residues. The germline V gene encodes CDR1 SGHRS and CDR2 YFSETQ. As DNA, the CDR3 is TGCGCCAGCAGCCCGGGACTAATCAATGAGCAGTTCTTC. The encoded protein is CASSPGLINEQFF.

On this clonotype: A read error may explain this, as a much larger clone is one base away. This rearrangement joins TRBV2 to TRBJ2-7; D unresolved. Germline loops: CDR1 SNHLY, CDR2 FYNNEI. The germline V and J ends were trimmed by 6 bases and 2 bases, with 5 bases remaining between them. This CDR3 has 11 residues. Here the CDR3 DNA reads TGTGCCAGCAGAGAGGCCTACGAGCAGTACTTC. Translation: CASREAYEQYF.

The chain is built from TRBV6-2 or TRBV6-3 and TRBJ2-7, with D unclear. The CDR3 runs to 11 residues. V lost 7 bases and J 3 bases, leaving 7 bases between the germline ends. The germline V gene encodes CDR1 MNHEY and CDR2 SVGEGT. The CDR3 nucleotides read TGTGCCAGCACACGCTTCTACGAGCAGTACTTC. Protein: CASTRFYEQYF.

The CDR3 nucleotides are TGTGCCAGCAGCCAAGATGGCCTCCGGGGCTACACCTTC. It translates to CASSQDGLRGYTF. The chain uses TRBV14 and TRBJ1-2; no clear D gene. Per the germline V gene, CDR1 is SGHDN and CDR2 is FVKESK. The germline V and J ends were trimmed by 0 bases and 8 bases, with 10 bases remaining between them. This CDR3 is built from 13 residues.

The V gene is TRBV6-5, the J gene TRBJ1-1; D perhaps matches TRBD1 (5 bases). The germline gives CDR1 MNHEY, CDR2 SVGAGI. The CDR3 has 14 residues. V was pared by 3 bases and J by 2 bases, with 10 bases between. The CDR3 nucleotides read TGTGCCAGCAGTTATGGGGCCCTTAACACTGAAGCTTTCTTT. Amino acid sequence: CASSYGALNTEAFF.

This clonotype has ten or more counts. The chain uses TRBV12-3 or TRBV12-4 and TRBJ2-5, with 7 bases fitting TRBD1. After removal of 6 bases from V and 4 bases from J, the junction contained 8 bases not matched to a gene. CDR3 length equals 14 residues. Written as DNA, the CDR3 is TGTGCCAGCAGGGCAACAGGGGTTCGAGAGACCCAGTACTTC. Encoded protein: CASRATGVRETQYF.

This clonotype was seen more than once but under ten times. V is TRBV20-1 and J is TRBJ2-7; D gene ambiguous. CDR1 is DFQATT and CDR2 is SNEGSKA in the germline V gene (reference sequence). V was trimmed by 6 bases and J by 3 bases, leaving 6 bases between them. The CDR3 is 10 residues long. Written as DNA, the CDR3 is TGCAGTGCGGCAATCTACGAGCAGTACTTC. Its protein product is CSAAIYEQYF.

Ten or more counts support this clonotype. V usage is TRBV10-3 and J usage is TRBJ2-2, with 7 nucleotides matching TRBD2. Trimming cost V 5 bases and J 3 bases; bases outside gene matches: 6. Looked up from germline, CDR1 is ENHRY and CDR2 is SYGVKD. The CDR3 spans 15 residues. CDR3: CAISWEGEDTGELFF. The CDR3 coding sequence is TGTGCCATCAGTTGGGAGGGAGAAGACACCGGGGAGCTGTTTTTT.

This clonotype was found a few times. The V and J genes are TRBV12-3 or TRBV12-4 and TRBJ1-1, with D perhaps TRBD1 (6 bases). V was clipped by 6 bases and J by 5 bases, with 13 bases between them. The CDR3 spans 13 residues. CDR3 loop: CASSPGDGTEAFF. The CDR3 nucleotides are TGTGCCAGCAGCCCAGGGGATGGGACTGAAGCTTTCTTT.

This clonotype has ten or more counts. The chain joins TRBV14 to TRBJ2-1, with 8 bases lining up with TRBD2. Germline V gene sequence: CDR1 SGHDN, CDR2 FVKESK. The trim removed 0 bases at V and 4 bases at J, leaving 2 bases unmatched. The CDR3 is 15 amino acids. CDR3 region: CASSQDASGYNEQFF. The CDR3 DNA sequence: TGTGCCAGCAGCCAAGATGCTAGCGGGTACAATGAGCAGTTCTTC.

This sequence joins TRBV2 and TRBJ2-7; no firm D call. The germline gives CDR1 SNHLY, CDR2 FYNNEI. The CDR3 is made up of 13 amino acids. Trimming stripped 0 bases from V and 2 bases from J, with 5 bases between. This chain's CDR3 is CASSEALTYEQYF. The CDR3 DNA reads TGTGCCAGCAGTGAAGCGCTGACCTACGAGCAGTACTTC.

This clonotype was detected a few times. The chain employs TRBV6-1 and TRBJ2-3; 11 nucleotides agree with TRBD2. CDR1 MNHNS and CDR2 SASEGT come from the germline V gene. V trimming: 6 bases; J trimming: 10 bases; junction bases outside the gene matches: 6. The CDR3 is 13 amino acids. CDR3 amino acids: CASRRGLAAPQYF. As DNA, the CDR3 is TGTGCCAGCAGGCGGGGACTAGCGGCCCCGCAGTATTTT.

On this clonotype itself: This may be a read error, as it is one base from a much larger clone. This chain links TRBV20-1 with TRBJ2-7; D is perhaps TRBD1 (5 bases). The CDR3 totals 13 residues. CDR1 is DFQATT, CDR2 SNEGSKA, per germline (reference sequence). V was trimmed by 5 bases and J by 5 bases, leaving 16 bases between them. CDR3 sequence: CSAGIGVWHEQYF. As DNA, the CDR3 is TGCAGTGCTGGGATAGGGGTTTGGCACGAGCAGTACTTC.

The table lists this clonotype with a few counts. This chain joins TRBV7-2 and TRBJ2-1; possibly TRBD2 for D (5 bases). This CDR3 is 15 amino acids long. Trimming removed 2 bases from V and 3 bases from J, with 11 bases in between. Germline CDR1 is SGHTA and CDR2 is FQGNSA. CDR3 amino acids: CASSLFRELYNEQFF. CDR3 sequence (DNA): TGTGCCAGCAGCTTATTCCGGGAACTCTACAATGAGCAGTTCTTC.

V usage is TRBV5-1 and J usage is TRBJ2-1; 7 bases are shared with TRBD1. The germline gives CDR1 SGHRS, CDR2 YFSETQ. The CDR3 covers 17 residues. V lost 2 bases to trimming and J lost 3 bases; unmatched junction nucleotides: 11. CDR3 region: CASSFLTGQGVYNEQFF. Here the CDR3 DNA reads TGCGCCAGCAGCTTCCTGACCGGGCAGGGGGTCTACAATGAGCAGTTCTTC.

This clonotype was seen many times. The chain uses TRBV6-6 and TRBJ2-5; D call uncertain. Looked up from germline, CDR1 is MNHNY and CDR2 is SVGAGI (reference sequence). V was shortened by 0 bases and J by 7 bases, with 3 bases between the two germline ends. The CDR3 loop spans 11 amino acids. CDR3 region: CASSYSGTQYF. The CDR3 nucleotides are TGTGCCAGCAGTTACTCCGGGACCCAGTACTTC.

This clonotype has ten or more counts. This chain links TRBV28 with TRBJ2-6, with TRBD1 matching over 8 bases. This CDR3 comprises 17 residues. Germline V gene data show CDR1 as MDHEN and CDR2 as SYDVKM. The V and J ends lost 2 bases and 1 base, in that order; junction bases with no gene match: 4. CDR3 residues: CASSLDRGISGANVLTF. The DNA for the CDR3 is TGTGCCAGCAGTTTAGACAGGGGTATTTCTGGGGCCAACGTCCTGACTTTC.

The table lists this clonotype with a few counts. V is TRBV19 and J is TRBJ2-1, with TRBD2 identical over 10 bases. Germline CDR1 is LNHDA and CDR2 is SQIVND (reference sequence). This CDR3 comprises 18 residues. After removal of 7 bases from V and 0 bases from J, the junction contained 12 bases not matched to a gene. The CDR3 nucleotides are TGTGCCAGTACCAATAGGGCTAGCGGGGGCAGCTCCTACAATGAGCAGTTCTTC. It encodes CASTNRASGGSSYNEQFF.

This clonotype was seen more than once but under ten times. The V gene is TRBV29-1, the J gene TRBJ2-5; 8 bases fit TRBD1. Losses at the gene ends were 1 base for V and 4 bases for J; bases not matched to a gene: 8. The CDR3 spans 15 residues. Germline values: CDR1 SQVTM, CDR2 ANQGSEA. The CDR3 sequence is CSVEAWQGAGETQYF. CDR3 nucleotides: TGCAGCGTTGAAGCCTGGCAGGGGGCTGGAGAGACCCAGTACTTC.

CDR3 region: CASSLETAATTIYF. The CDR3 DNA is TGTGCCAGCAGCTTAGAAACGGCGGCTACCACCATATATTTT. The chain joins TRBV7-2 to TRBJ1-3; the D is unclear. Trimming left V 1 base short and J 9 bases short, with 13 bases between. Germline lookup yields CDR1 SGHTA and CDR2 FQGNSA. The length of the CDR3 is 14 residues.

This clonotype was seen repeatedly, ten times or more. The chain combines TRBV29-1 with TRBJ1-6; TRBD1 is a possible D gene (6 bases). This CDR3 is built from 14 residues. V was pared by 4 bases and J by 7 bases, with 14 bases between. Germline CDR1 SQVTM, CDR2 ANQGSEA. The CDR3 sequence is CSVGRGQGNSPLHF. CDR3 nucleotide sequence: TGCAGCGTTGGGAGAGGGCAGGGGAATTCACCCCTCCACTTT.

This clonotype was observed a few times. The V and J genes are TRBV29-1 and TRBJ2-7, with D possibly being TRBD2 (7 bases). Trimming shortened V by 0 bases and J by 4 bases, and 16 bases separated the two germline ends. CDR1 SQVTM and CDR2 ANQGSEA come from the germline V gene. This CDR3 contains 15 residues. The CDR3 reads CSVEEAGARAYEQYF. For the CDR3, the DNA is TGCAGCGTTGAAGAGGCGGGGGCCCGGGCATACGAGCAGTACTTC.

The sample holds many counts of this clonotype. The rearrangement joins TRBV9 to TRBJ2-5, with 12 bases identical to TRBD2. Germline assignment: CDR1 SGDLS and CDR2 YYNGEE. J was trimmed by 1 base and V by 4 bases; bases with no gene match: 8. This CDR3 has 17 residues. CDR3 loop: CASSSYGLAGTQETQYF. The CDR3 bases are TGTGCCAGCAGCTCCTATGGACTAGCGGGAACCCAAGAGACCCAGTACTTC.

This clonotype was detected a few times. The chain links TRBV7-8 to TRBJ2-1; 9 nucleotides agree with TRBD2. Trimming took 0 bases from V and 7 from J; bases not matched to a gene: 7. Germline loops: CDR1 SGHVS, CDR2 FQNEAQ. CDR3 size: 16 residues. Here the CDR3 reads CASSLAASGMGNEQFF. The CDR3 DNA sequence: TGTGCCAGCAGCTTAGCCGCTAGCGGGATGGGTAATGAGCAGTTCTTC.

This clonotype came up many times. V usage is TRBV7-2 and J usage is TRBJ2-2, with no clear D. The V gene lost 0 bases and the J gene lost 4 bases, with 3 bases spanning the gap. The CDR3 consists of 13 residues. Per germline, CDR1 SGHTA and CDR2 FQGNSA. CDR3 nucleotides: TGTGCCAGCAGCTTAGCCGCCACCGGGGAGCTGTTTTTT. Residues: CASSLAATGELFF.